The 28 T cell receptor beta chains listed next were all sequenced from one sample in a study of T-cell memory formation after mild COVID-19. TCRdb ran MiXCR on the 5' RACE reads and lists one entry per CDR3 protein. The sample lists hundreds of thousands of distinct CDR3 sequences; just over 15% were seen once. The sample was PBMCs or a T cell subset sorted from them (not recorded which). All receptors derive from an adult woman who had mild COVID-19 (a few samples of this study predate the infection). Cell type and time point are not known.

V is TRBV4-1 and J is TRBJ1-2; D unresolved. From germline, CDR1 is MGHRA and CDR2 YSYEKL. V shed 0 bases and J shed 0 bases, with 8 bases lying between them. The CDR3 has 15 residues. The CDR3, as DNA: TGCGCCAGCAGCCAAGATCCCGGGGCTAACTATGGCTACACCTTC. This encodes CASSQDPGANYGYTF.

The V gene is TRBV12-3 or TRBV12-4, the J gene TRBJ2-2; D not resolved. The CDR3 consists of 14 residues. V lost 3 bases and J lost 0, with 5 bases in between. The CDR3 reads CASSLATNTGELFF. The CDR3 bases are TGTGCCAGCAGTTTGGCCACGAACACCGGGGAGCTGTTTTTT.

This clonotype occurred a few times. The J gene is TRBJ2-2, the V gene TRBV20-1, with D perhaps being TRBD1 or TRBD2 (6 bases each). V lost 6 bases and J lost 0, with 17 bases in between. The CDR3 totals 16 residues. Germline V lookup: CDR1 DFQATT, CDR2 SNEGSKA (reference sequence). The DNA for the CDR3 is TGCAGTGCCCCCAGACCCCGGGGGCCGAACACCGGGGAGCTGTTTTTT. Translating it yields CSAPRPRGPNTGELFF.

The rearrangement uses TRBV6-5 and TRBJ1-1, with D possibly matching TRBD1 (6 bases). Germline V gene data show CDR1 as MNHEY and CDR2 as SVGAGI. The CDR3 has 16 residues. V lost 9 bases and J lost 2, with 22 bases in between. CDR3 residues: CASKLQGAVVNTEAFF. Here the CDR3 DNA reads TGTGCCAGTAAATTACAGGGTGCAGTAGTCAACACTGAAGCTTTCTTT.

The genes are TRBV21-1 and TRBJ2-1; the table's D gene call, TRBD1, was not cross checked with the DNA. TRBV21-1 is recorded as a pseudogene. The CDR3 spans 15 residues. DNA for the CDR3: TGTGCCAGCAGTCGAGATACAGGGGGCTTCGATGAGCAGTTCTTC. Its translation: CASSRDTGGFDEQFF.

This clonotype was seen only a few times. The rearrangement links TRBV7-2 to TRBJ2-6; maybe TRBD1 (6 bases). The V gene lost 5 bases and the J gene lost 4 bases, with 15 bases spanning the gap. Germline V gene sequence: CDR1 SGHTA, CDR2 FQGNSA. The CDR3 is made up of 16 amino acids. This chain's CDR3 is CASSGNRDSGANVLTF. The CDR3 DNA is TGTGCCAGCAGCGGCAACAGGGATTCAGGGGCCAACGTCCTGACTTTC.

This clonotype has only a few counts. The gene calls are TRBV12-3 or TRBV12-4 and TRBJ2-1; tentative D call: TRBD2 (5 bases). CDR3 length equals 12 residues. Trimming took off 0 bases at V and 12 bases at J, with 9 bases between the two ends. The CDR3 here is CASSLADFGQFF. In nucleotides, the CDR3 is TGTGCCAGCAGTTTAGCGGACTTTGGGCAGTTCTTC.

The genes are TRBV12-3 or TRBV12-4 and TRBJ2-1; perhaps D is TRBD1 or TRBD2 (9 bases each). Trimming took off 4 bases at V and 8 bases at J, with 24 bases between the two ends. The CDR3 is 17 amino acids. This CDR3 reads CASSSGTGTIAGDEQFF. CDR3 in DNA: TGTGCCAGCAGTTCCGGGACAGGGACCATAGCGGGAGATGAGCAGTTCTTC.

There are a few counts of this clonotype. This rearrangement joins TRBV3-1 to TRBJ2-1; TRBD2 agrees at 10 bases. Germline values: CDR1 LGHDT, CDR2 YNNKEL (reference sequence). The CDR3 extends over 14 amino acids. The V segment lost 3 bases and the J segment 10 bases; nucleotides outside the gene matches: 6. The CDR3 here is CASSHSGGENEQFF. The CDR3 bases are TGTGCCAGCAGCCACAGCGGGGGGGAGAACGAGCAGTTCTTC.

The chain employs TRBV6-2 or TRBV6-3 and TRBJ2-1; TRBD2 aligns across 10 bases. The CDR3 spans 17 residues. Germline V gene lookup returns CDR1 MNHEY and CDR2 SVGEGT. With 2 bases clipped from V and 9 bases from J, the junction kept 13 bases outside the gene matches. CDR3 region: CASSYLFVASGGGEQFF. The CDR3 DNA sequence: TGTGCCAGCAGTTACCTATTCGTTGCTAGCGGGGGCGGTGAGCAGTTCTTC.

The V call is TRBV7-9, the J call TRBJ2-5; 8 nucleotides match TRBD1. The CDR3 is made up of 19 amino acids. Germline values: CDR1 SEHNR, CDR2 FQNEAQ (reference sequence). Germline trimming cut 7 bases from V and 3 bases from J; bases unmatched to any gene: 22. The CDR3 nucleotides are TGTGCCAGCAACGACCCCATGGATCGGACAGGGCAAGGAGAAGAGACCCAGTACTTC. It specifies CASNDPMDRTGQGEETQYF.

V and J are TRBV30 and TRBJ2-3, with a weak D call TRBD2 (5 bases). V was shortened by 5 bases and J by 2 bases, with 14 bases between the two germline ends. In germline, CDR1 is GTSNPN, CDR2 SVGIG (reference sequence). The CDR3 spans 14 residues. CDR3 sequence: CAWSYSGSTDTQYF. DNA for the CDR3: TGTGCCTGGTCCTACTCGGGATCCACAGATACGCAGTATTTT.

This chain joins TRBV7-2 and TRBJ2-7, with TRBD1 identical over 9 bases. From germline, CDR1 is SGHTA and CDR2 FQGNSA. V lost 2 bases to trimming and J lost 2 bases; unmatched junction nucleotides: 13. The CDR3 sequence is 18 residues long. Here the CDR3 DNA reads TGTGCCAGCAGCTTACGAGGTGTGGGACAGGGAAGACCCTACGAGCAGTACTTC. Amino acids: CASSLRGVGQGRPYEQYF.

There are a few counts of this clonotype. The rearrangement links TRBV6-1 to TRBJ2-3; D is uncertain. Trimming left V 2 bases short and J 7 bases short, with 10 bases between. The CDR3 totals 13 residues. Germline V gene sequence: CDR1 MNHNS, CDR2 SASEGT. CDR3 amino acids: CASSERVINTQYF. CDR3 nucleotide sequence: TGTGCCAGCAGTGAAAGAGTAATAAATACGCAGTATTTT.

This clonotype was seen at least ten times. The chain recombines TRBV5-1 with TRBJ2-7; 7 bases match TRBD2. This CDR3 is built from 13 residues. Germline-derived CDR1 and CDR2 are SGHRS and YFSETQ. The J segment lost 2 bases and the V segment lost 4 bases, leaving 3 bases of the junction unmatched. CDR3 amino acids: CASSPGGAYEQYF. The CDR3 region has the DNA TGCGCCAGCAGCCCGGGGGGTGCCTACGAGCAGTACTTC.

The rearrangement uses TRBV7-2 and TRBJ1-1, with D unclear. From germline, CDR1 is SGHTA and CDR2 FQGNSA. The V end lost 1 base, the J end lost 4 bases, and 10 bases lay between the germline ends. The CDR3 is 14 amino acids. The CDR3 nucleotides are TGTGCCAGCAGCTTAGGGGCGCATGGCACTGAAGCTTTCTTT. Protein sequence: CASSLGAHGTEAFF. Full variable domain (outside the CDR3, taken from reference TRBV7-2 and TRBJ1-1): GAGVSQSPSNKVTEKGKDVELRCDPISGHTALYWYRQSLGQGLEFLIYFQGNSAPDKSGLPSDRFSAERTGGSVSTLTIQRTQQEDSAVYLCASSLGAHGTEAFFGQGTRLTVV.

The chain is built from TRBV5-1 and TRBJ1-4; perhaps TRBD1 as D (6 bases). V lost 4 bases and J 4 bases, leaving 11 bases between the germline ends. The CDR3 totals 14 residues. From germline, CDR1 is SGHRS and CDR2 YFSETQ. CDR3 DNA: TGCGCCAGCAGCCCGGACAGCAATAATGAAAAACTGTTTTTT. Amino acid sequence: CASSPDSNNEKLFF.

This clonotype has only a few counts. The chain couples TRBV11-2 to TRBJ2-3, with a tentative D call TRBD2 (6 bases). Germline CDR1 reads SGHAT; CDR2 reads FQNNGV. The CDR3 has 15 residues. V gave up 4 bases and J gave up 10 bases, with 21 bases separating them. The CDR3 region is CASSSTGTQTGAQYF. The CDR3 DNA is TGTGCCAGCAGCTCAACCGGGACTCAAACGGGCGCGCAGTATTTT.

This sequence joins TRBV6-5 and TRBJ2-1, with 8 bases that match TRBD2. With 0 bases clipped from V and 10 bases from J, the junction kept 8 bases outside the gene matches. The CDR3 spans 15 residues. Germline assignment: CDR1 MNHEY and CDR2 SVGAGI. The CDR3 sequence is CASSYSSGSTGEQFF. CDR3 nucleotide sequence: TGTGCCAGCAGTTACTCCAGCGGGAGTACGGGGGAGCAGTTCTTC.

This chain uses TRBV2 with TRBJ1-2, with D unclear. CDR1 is SNHLY, CDR2 FYNNEI, per germline. The CDR3 is made up of 13 amino acids. The V gene lost 3 bases and the J gene lost 5 bases, with 10 bases spanning the gap. The CDR3, as DNA: TGTGCCAGCAGTGATGGGAGCGCTTATGGCTACACCTTC. This encodes CASSDGSAYGYTF.

This clonotype was detected a few times. DNA of the CDR3: TGCGCCAGCAGCCCCGGGACAGGGAAGGGGACAGATACGCAGTATTTT. It yields the protein CASSPGTGKGTDTQYF. J is TRBJ2-3 and V is TRBV4-1; 9 bases are shared with TRBD1. J was trimmed by 3 bases and V by 4 bases; bases with no gene match: 8. The CDR3 has 16 residues. Germline V gene lookup returns CDR1 MGHRA and CDR2 YSYEKL.

The chain combines TRBV29-1 with TRBJ2-5; TRBD1 agrees at 8 bases. CDR3 size: 16 residues. V gave up 0 bases and J gave up 3 bases; unmatched junction bases: 9. Germline lookup yields CDR1 SQVTM and CDR2 ANQGSEA. CDR3 coding DNA: TGCAGCGTTGAAGAATACGGGACAGGAGTGGAAGAGACCCAGTACTTC. Translation: CSVEEYGTGVEETQYF.

The chain carries TRBV20-1 and TRBJ2-7; no clear D. Per the germline V gene, CDR1 is DFQATT and CDR2 is SNEGSKA (reference sequence). The CDR3 has 11 residues. With 0 bases removed from V and 6 bases from J, the gap between germline ends came to 6 bases. The CDR3 region has the DNA TGCAGTGCTAGAGATTTGGTCGAGCAGTACTTC. Translation gives CSARDLVEQYF.

This clonotype was seen ten or more times. This sequence joins TRBV28 and TRBJ2-1; 7 bases align to TRBD1. CDR3 size: 14 residues. V was pared by 5 bases and J by 0 bases, with 1 base of the junction left unmatched. Germline V CDR1 and CDR2: MDHEN, SYDVKM. The CDR3 here is CASSRDSSYNEQFF. The CDR3 DNA reads as TGTGCCAGCAGTCGGGACAGCTCCTACAATGAGCAGTTCTTC.

The V gene is TRBV7-9, the J gene TRBJ2-1; 13 nucleotides align to TRBD2. This CDR3 contains 16 residues. Germline CDR1 and CDR2: SEHNR and FQNEAQ (reference sequence). The V segment lost 6 bases and the J segment 9 bases; nucleotides outside the gene matches: 11. CDR3 nucleotides: TGTGCCAGCAGACAGACTAGCGGGGGGCCTACTAGTGAGCAGTTCTTC. Residues: CASRQTSGGPTSEQFF.

This clonotype came up a few times. The chain has TRBV20-1 and TRBJ1-5; D is possibly TRBD1 (6 bases). The CDR3 consists of 13 residues. The germline V gene has CDR1 DFQATT and CDR2 SNEGSKA (reference sequence). V shed 6 bases and J shed 3 bases, with 12 bases lying between them. The chain's CDR3 is CSALRDTNQPQHF. The CDR3 region has the DNA TGCAGTGCCCTCCGGGACACCAATCAGCCCCAGCATTTT.

The V gene is TRBV11-1, the J gene TRBJ2-1, with 9 bases fitting TRBD2. From germline, CDR1 is SGHAT and CDR2 FQDESV (reference sequence). The CDR3 is 15 amino acids. V gave up 5 bases and J gave up 4 bases; unmatched junction bases: 6. In DNA, the CDR3 is TGTGCCAGCAGCCCCGGGACTAGCTTTTACAATGAGCAGTTCTTC. It is translated as CASSPGTSFYNEQFF.

J is TRBJ1-2 and V is TRBV10-3, with a possible D match to TRBD1 (6 bases). V lost 4 bases to trimming and J lost 7 bases, with 13 bases between them. The CDR3 loop spans 13 amino acids. Germline CDR1 and CDR2: ENHRY and SYGVKD. The CDR3 is CAISGPGEGGYTF. CDR3 DNA: TGTGCCATCAGTGGGCCAGGGGAGGGTGGCTACACCTTC.